The entry below describes one T cell receptor beta chain. Its antigen is still unknown. This sample stems from a study of blood T cells in healthy people across ages. Every donor contributed roughly 11 milliliters of peripheral blood by blood draw. V lost 0 bases and J lost 4, with 14 bases in between. The germline V gene has CDR1 LGHNA and CDR2 YNFKEQ. The CDR3 is 16 residues long. General study findings and limits: Compared with aged donors, long-lived donors showed fewer expanded clones, suggesting selection.

The second PCR ran roughly 7 to 12 cycles with a sample-barcoded 5' primer and J-beta primers. MiXCR was run by TCRdb on the 5' RACE reads, yielding one entry per CDR3 protein. The sample carries approximately 800,000 distinct CDR3 sequences, 35% to 60% recorded once. The source of this sequence is an elderly man in good health. Material: blood. The chain recombines TRBV4-2 with TRBJ2-3; tentative D call: TRBD2 (6 bases). Here the CDR3 DNA reads TGTGCCAGCAGCCAAGAAGGGGAACCGGGGGCAGATACGCAGTATTTT. Translating gives CASSQEGEPGADTQYF.